Presented here are 27 T cell receptor beta chains from one specimen sequenced in a study of control samples from healthy donors and cancer patients. Sequencing was performed with immunoSEQ multiplex PCR; in TCRdb, only in-frame clones are kept and a portion is missing. The sample lists some 120,000 clones, around nine tenths occurring once. The sequenced material came from blood. Source of these receptors: a man between 40 and 49 years old in good health.

Turning to this clone: Distinct nucleotide sequences in the sample also encode this CDR3. This chain links TRBV12-3 or TRBV12-4 with TRBJ1-1; D is unresolved. Trimming took 3 bases from V and 7 from J, leaving 6 bases between them. This CDR3 is built from 11 residues. The CDR3 region has the DNA TGTGCCAGCAGTTTCTTGGGTGAAGCTTTCTTT. Its protein product is CASSFLGEAFF.

This clone was counted a few times. The rearrangement links TRBV11-3 to TRBJ1-1, with unresolved D. This CDR3 contains 16 residues. CDR1 is SGHNT, CDR2 YENEEA, per germline. The germline V and J ends were trimmed by 0 bases and 5 bases, with 16 bases remaining between them. The CDR3 here is CASSLEFGLGGTEAFF. The CDR3 DNA sequence: TGTGCCAGCAGCTTAGAGTTCGGCCTCGGTGGAACTGAAGCTTTCTTT. The full variable domain, its missing parts supplied by reference TRBV11-3 and TRBJ1-1, is EAGVVQSPRYKIIEKKQPVAFWCNPISGHNTLYWYLQNLGQGPELLIRYENEEAVDDSQLPKDRFSAERLKGVDSTLKIQPAELGDSAVYLCASSLEFGLGGTEAFFGQGTRLTVV.

The chain has TRBV29-1 and TRBJ1-2; D gene ambiguous. CDR3 size: 10 residues. Germline V lookup: CDR1 SQVTM, CDR2 ANQGSEA. Trimming took 3 bases from V and 3 from J, leaving 2 bases between them. The CDR3 loop reads CSVDHYGYTF. CDR3 bases: TGCAGCGTTGACCACTATGGCTACACCTTC. Drawing the rest from reference TRBV29-1 and TRBJ1-2, the complete variable domain is SAVISQKPSRDICQRGTSLTIQCQVDSQVTMMFWYRQQPGQSLTLIATANQGSEATYESGFVIDKFPISRPNLTFSTLTVSNMSPEDSSIYLCSVDHYGYTFGSGTRLTVV.

The chain couples TRBV6-2 or TRBV6-3 to TRBJ2-7; 9 nucleotides align to TRBD2. V gave up 8 bases and J gave up 3 bases; unmatched junction bases: 8. Germline V CDR1 and CDR2: MNHEY, SVGEGT. CDR3 length equals 14 residues. CDR3 nucleotide sequence: TGTGCCAGCGGCCCCAGCGGGGGGCACTACGAGCAGTACTTC. Translating gives CASGPSGGHYEQYF.

The chain is built from TRBV11-3 and TRBJ1-5, with D unresolved. V lost 1 base, J lost 3 bases, and 7 bases lay in between. Germline lookup yields CDR1 SGHNT and CDR2 YENEEA. The CDR3 has 14 residues. The CDR3 here is CASSLVGYNQPQHF. CDR3 nucleotides: TGTGCCAGCAGCTTAGTGGGATACAATCAGCCCCAGCATTTT.

The chain combines TRBV5-5 with TRBJ2-4; 7 bases map to TRBD1. V lost 0 bases and J lost 4; bases outside the gene matches: 4. The CDR3 spans 15 residues. Germline CDR1 and CDR2: SGHKS and YYEKEE (reference sequence). The CDR3 reads CASSLVPGGKNIQYF. CDR3 nucleotide sequence: TGTGCCAGCAGCTTGGTCCCAGGGGGAAAAAACATTCAGTACTTC.

This sequence joins TRBV29-1 and TRBJ1-1; a possible D gene is TRBD1 (5 bases). The CDR3 has 14 amino acids. Trimming removed 6 bases from V and 0 bases from J, with 14 bases in between. Germline V gene data show CDR1 as SQVTM and CDR2 as ANQGSEA. The CDR3 is CSVRGAGLNTEAFF. Here the CDR3 DNA reads TGCAGCGTCCGAGGGGCAGGTTTGAACACTGAAGCTTTCTTT. The complete variable domain, with remaining parts taken from reference TRBV29-1 and TRBJ1-1, reads SAVISQKPSRDICQRGTSLTIQCQVDSQVTMMFWYRQQPGQSLTLIATANQGSEATYESGFVIDKFPISRPNLTFSTLTVSNMSPEDSSIYLCSVRGAGLNTEAFFGQGTRLTVV.

The rearrangement links TRBV11-2 to TRBJ2-7; D is uncertain. Trimming shortened V by 4 bases and J by 1 base, and 20 bases separated the two germline ends. The CDR3 covers 17 residues. Germline assignment: CDR1 SGHAT and CDR2 FQNNGV. The CDR3, as DNA: TGTGCCAGCAGCTCCCCGGGCTTGTCCGCAGTATCCTACGAGCAGTACTTC. Translating it yields CASSSPGLSAVSYEQYF.

The genes are TRBV4-2 and TRBJ2-5, with 12 bases lining up with TRBD2. The germline V gene encodes CDR1 LGHNA and CDR2 YNFKEQ. The CDR3 has 15 residues. The trim removed 3 bases at V and 3 bases at J, leaving 2 bases unmatched. Written as DNA, the CDR3 is TGTGCCAGCAGCCATGGACTAGCGGGGAAAGAGACCCAGTACTTC. Translated, it gives CASSHGLAGKETQYF.

The J gene is TRBJ2-7, the V gene TRBV18; a weak D match, TRBD1 (5 bases). The V and J ends lost 3 bases and 5 bases respectively, with 11 bases between them. In germline, CDR1 is KGHSH, CDR2 LQKENI. The CDR3 has 13 residues. This chain's CDR3 is CASSPDIGDEQYF. CDR3 sequence (DNA): TGTGCCAGCTCACCGGACATCGGCGACGAGCAGTACTTC.

The rearrangement joins TRBV7-2 to TRBJ2-7; 7 nucleotides agree with TRBD2. The germline gives CDR1 SGHTA, CDR2 FQGNSA. There are 15 residues in the CDR3. V gave up 1 base and J gave up 3 bases; unmatched junction bases: 6. This CDR3 is CASSLGGGLVYEQYF. Here the CDR3 DNA reads TGTGCCAGCAGCTTAGGGGGGGGACTGGTCTACGAGCAGTACTTC.

This chain connects TRBV19 to TRBJ2-1; tentative D call: TRBD1 (6 bases). The V gene's germline CDR1 is LNHDA and CDR2 SQIVND (reference sequence). V lost 5 bases, J lost 0 bases, and 14 bases lay in between. The CDR3 length is 16 residues. The CDR3 spells CASSLKTGSSYNEQFF. DNA for the CDR3: TGTGCCAGTAGTCTAAAGACAGGTAGCTCCTACAATGAGCAGTTCTTC.

J is TRBJ2-7 and V is TRBV5-6; 10 bases map to TRBD2. The trim removed 3 bases at V and 7 bases at J, leaving 13 bases unmatched. The length of the CDR3 is 16 residues. Germline V gene data show CDR1 as SGHDT and CDR2 as YYEEEE. CDR3 in amino acids: CASSSKPGTSAREQYF. CDR3 sequence (DNA): TGTGCCAGCAGCTCGAAGCCCGGGACTAGCGCGAGGGAGCAGTACTTC.

This chain joins TRBV15 and TRBJ2-5, with 7 bases matching TRBD2. CDR1 is LNHNV, CDR2 YYDKDF, per germline (reference sequence). The CDR3 is 18 residues long. V was clipped by 1 base and J by 1 base; unmatched bases: 12. The CDR3 region is CATSRGFAGEVSQETQYF. The CDR3 coding sequence is TGTGCCACCAGCAGAGGTTTTGCGGGGGAAGTGTCCCAAGAGACCCAGTACTTC.

The chain carries TRBV6-5 and TRBJ2-1; D unresolved. The CDR3 consists of 12 residues. Trimming removed 8 bases at V and 5 bases at J, with 10 bases between. Germline V gene sequence: CDR1 MNHEY, CDR2 SVGAGI. The CDR3 sequence: CASAYGDNEQFF. Written as DNA, the CDR3 is TGTGCCAGCGCGTACGGCGACAATGAGCAGTTCTTC.

V is TRBV15 and J is TRBJ2-2, with unresolved D. The V end was cut by 0 bases, the J end by 4 bases, with 6 bases between. The CDR3 consists of 14 residues. Germline assignment: CDR1 LNHNV and CDR2 YYDKDF (reference sequence). CDR3 in DNA: TGTGCCACCAGCAGAGATCAAATCACCGGGGAGCTGTTTTTT. It encodes CATSRDQITGELFF.

The rearrangement joins TRBV6-5 to TRBJ1-2; D unclear. The CDR3 has 14 residues. Germline V gene sequence: CDR1 MNHEY, CDR2 SVGAGI. The ends were cut back, 0 bases at V and 9 bases at J, with 14 bases in the middle. CDR3 DNA: TGTGCCAGCAGTTACTCGAGCCAGCTAGATAGCTACACCTTC. The encoded protein is CASSYSSQLDSYTF.

V gene TRBV9 combines with J gene TRBJ2-2; D is perhaps TRBD1 (5 bases). Germline CDR1 is SGDLS and CDR2 is YYNGEE. The CDR3 is 12 amino acids. Trimming cost V 5 bases and J 6 bases, with 8 bases left between them. The CDR3 here is CASRDISGELFF. The CDR3 DNA reads TGTGCCAGCAGGGACATCTCCGGGGAGCTGTTTTTT.

The gene calls are TRBV10-3 and TRBJ1-3; no clear D gene. The germline V and J ends were trimmed by 7 bases and 2 bases, with 9 bases remaining between them. The CDR3 is 13 residues long. Germline assignment: CDR1 ENHRY and CDR2 SYGVKD. The CDR3 sequence is CAITFLPGNTIYF. DNA for the CDR3: TGTGCCATCACCTTCCTCCCTGGAAACACCATATATTTT.

This chain links TRBV5-6 with TRBJ1-1, with D tentatively TRBD1 (6 bases). The V gene's germline CDR1 is SGHDT and CDR2 YYEEEE. Trimming removed 0 bases at V and 0 bases at J, with 9 bases between. CDR3 length: 15 amino acids. The CDR3 DNA sequence: TGTGCCAGCAGCTTGGTAGACAGGTTGAACACTGAAGCTTTCTTT. It encodes CASSLVDRLNTEAFF.

The rearrangement links TRBV10-1 to TRBJ2-5; perhaps TRBD2 as D (7 bases). CDR3 length: 13 amino acids. V was cut by 6 bases and J by 7 bases, with 15 bases left in between. In germline, CDR1 is WNHNN, CDR2 SYGVQD (reference sequence). DNA of the CDR3: TGCGCCAGCAGCACGGGGGGCGTCGGGACCCAGTACTTC. It is translated as CASSTGGVGTQYF.

The V and J genes are TRBV18 and TRBJ2-7; 11 nucleotides match TRBD1. The CDR3 has 16 amino acids. Trimming cost V 0 bases and J 2 bases; bases outside gene matches: 3. The germline gives CDR1 KGHSH, CDR2 LQKENI. The CDR3 is CASSPPRDRGTYEQYF. DNA for the CDR3: TGTGCCAGCTCACCACCCCGGGACAGGGGGACCTACGAGCAGTACTTC.

This chain uses TRBV7-2 with TRBJ1-1; D uncertain. CDR3 length: 13 residues. Germline lookup yields CDR1 SGHTA and CDR2 FQGNSA. V shed 2 bases and J shed 0 bases, with 4 bases lying between them. The CDR3 bases are TGTGCCAGCAGCTTACAACTGAACACTGAAGCTTTCTTT. The encoded protein is CASSLQLNTEAFF.

The CDR3 DNA reads as TGCGCCAGCAGCCAAGTCGGAGGAGTGGTCACTGAAGCTTTCTTT. As protein: CASSQVGGVVTEAFF. The chain combines TRBV4-1 with TRBJ1-1; D remains unclear. The V gene's germline CDR1 is MGHRA and CDR2 YSYEKL. V lost 1 base and J 4 bases, leaving 13 bases between the germline ends. The CDR3 is 15 amino acids.

This chain joins TRBV9 and TRBJ1-3; the D gene is possibly TRBD1 (6 bases). From germline, CDR1 is SGDLS and CDR2 YYNGEE. This CDR3 region has 16 residues. V lost 0 bases to trimming and J lost 1 base, with 11 bases between them. CDR3 DNA sequence: TGTGCCAGCAGCGTAGGGTCAACAGGGTCTGGAAACACCATATATTTT. This codes for CASSVGSTGSGNTIYF.

This clone was seen a handful of times. J is TRBJ2-6 and V is TRBV30; the match to TRBD2 covers 10 bases. Germline V gene sequence: CDR1 GTSNPN, CDR2 SVGIG (reference sequence). V lost 4 bases to trimming and J lost 3 bases; unmatched junction nucleotides: 12. The CDR3 is 18 amino acids. The CDR3 nucleotides are TGTGCCTGGAACCCCAGCGGGGGGGCTATTAGTGGGGCCAACGTCCTGACTTTC. This translates into CAWNPSGGAISGANVLTF.

The J gene is TRBJ1-1, the V gene TRBV20-1, with a tentative D call TRBD1 (6 bases). Germline V gene lookup returns CDR1 DFQATT and CDR2 SNEGSKA (reference sequence). The CDR3 runs 11 residues. The V and J ends lost 4 bases and 11 bases respectively, with 14 bases between them. In DNA form, the CDR3 reads TGCAGTGCTATAATGGGGGCCGGGGCTTTCTTT. Translating gives CSAIMGAGAFF.